These T cell receptor beta chains were read from a single sample in a study of shared clonotypes between healthy human individuals. Method: immunoSEQ multiplex PCR; TCRdb's copy keeps in-frame clones and lacks some. Of roughly 2,500,000 clones in the sample, approximately 93% were seen once. Sequenced sample: naive CD4+ T cells from PBMCs. The receptors derive from a man younger than 30 in good health. Some clones in this sample may be carry-over from other donors' samples. CDR3s include the opening cysteine and the closing phenylalanine or tryptophan. Each record gives: V gene, clone size, D gene, J gene, CDR3 DNA, CDR3 protein. A D gene is named only where the DNA matches it firmly. Size is omitted from some rows. Given values are once, few, many or a class for expanded clones.

TRBV5-4	.	TRBD1	TRBJ1-1	TGTGCCAGCATCCTAAATCTGGGACAGGGGGCCCCGAACACTGAAGCTTTCTTT	CASILNLGQGAPNTEAFF
TRBV11-2	.	.	TRBJ1-6	TGTGCCAGCAGCCCGCCCGGCAGGGAAAATAATTCACCCCTCCACTTT	CASSPPGRENNSPLHF
TRBV5-1	.	.	TRBJ2-3	TGCGCCAGCTCCATATCCCCTGACACAGATACGCAGTATTTT	CASSISPDTDTQYF
TRBV6-5	once	.	TRBJ2-7	TGTGCCAGCAGTGACCCCTACGAGCAGTACTTC	CASSDPYEQYF
TRBV18	few	.	TRBJ2-2	TGTGCCAGCTCACCAACGGGCCTTTACACCGGGGAGCTGTTTTTT	CASSPTGLYTGELFF
TRBV9	.	.	TRBJ1-1	TGTGCCAGCAGCCCCGTCGGGCACAACACTGAAGCTTTCTTT	CASSPVGHNTEAFF
TRBV2	.	.	TRBJ2-7	TGTGCCAGCCACAACTCCTACGAGCAGTACTTC	CASHNSYEQYF
TRBV18	once	TRBD1	TRBJ2-5	TGTGCCAGCTCACCACAGGGGGCGCGACAAGAGACCCAGTACTTC	CASSPQGARQETQYF
TRBV11-2	.	.	TRBJ2-7	TGTGCCAGCAGCCTTCGGGGTCACGAGCAGTACTTC	CASSLRGHEQYF
TRBV4-1	.	TRBD1	TRBJ2-5	TGCGCCAGCAGCCGTGCACCGACAGGGTCGGGGGAGACCCAGTACTTC	CASSRAPTGSGETQYF
TRBV6-5	.	.	TRBJ1-1	TGTGCCAGCAGTTACGCAGGGGCGGCTGAAGCTTTCTTT	CASSYAGAAEAFF
TRBV19	.	TRBD1	TRBJ1-4	TGTGCCAGTAGAGAAACCGGGACAGGGAGTGAAAAACTGTTTTTT	CASRETGTGSEKLFF
TRBV7-6	.	TRBD2	TRBJ2-2	TGTGCCAGCAGCTTAGTTCTAGCGGGTGCGAACACCGGGGAGCTGTTTTTT	CASSLVLAGANTGELFF
TRBV7-2	.	.	TRBJ2-2	TGTGCCAGCAGCTTAGTGGGGGACACCGGGGAGCTGTTTTTT	CASSLVGDTGELFF
TRBV7-2	.	TRBD1	TRBJ1-5	TGTGCCAGCAGCTTAGAAACAGGGGTCGGCCCCCAGCATTTT	CASSLETGVGPQHF
TRBV7-2	.	TRBD2	TRBJ2-5	TGTGCCAGCAGCTTAGTCGGGACTAGCGGACAAGAGACCCAGTACTTC	CASSLVGTSGQETQYF
TRBV6-5	.	TRBD1	TRBJ1-2	TGTGCCAGCGGGACAGACCTAAACTATGGCTACACCTTC	CASGTDLNYGYTF
TRBV5-6	.	.	TRBJ2-7	TGTGCCAGCAGCTCCAGGGGGGGCGCCTACGAGCAGTACTTC	CASSSRGGAYEQYF
TRBV7-2	.	TRBD2	TRBJ2-1	TGTGCCAGCAGCCGGACTAGCGGGAAAACCTACAATGAGCAGTTCTTC	CASSRTSGKTYNEQFF
TRBV7-8	.	.	TRBJ1-5	TGTGCCAGCAGCTTAGCGCGGGGGGGCAATCAGCCCCAGCATTTT	CASSLARGGNQPQHF
TRBV6-6	.	.	TRBJ2-7	TGTGCCAGCAGTTACTCTGGGACCTACGAGCAGTACTTC	CASSYSGTYEQYF
TRBV10-3	.	.	TRBJ2-2	TGCGCCAATGGGAGAAGGACCGGGGAGCTGTTTTTT	CANGRRTGELFF
TRBV7-3	.	.	TRBJ2-7	TGTGCCAGCAGCTCTCGGTCGGGGGACGAGCAGTACTTC	CASSSRSGDEQYF
TRBV7-2	.	.	TRBJ2-3	TGTGCCAGCAGCTTAGGTAGCGTCACAGATACGCAGTATTTT	CASSLGSVTDTQYF
TRBV9	.	.	TRBJ2-7	TGTGCCAGCAGCGTAGCTGGCGCAGGAACCTACGAGCAGTACTTC	CASSVAGAGTYEQYF
TRBV7-9	few	.	TRBJ1-1	TGTGCCAGCAGCTTAAGCAGGGTGGACACTGAAGCTTTCTTT	CASSLSRVDTEAFF
TRBV30	.	.	TRBJ1-5	TGTGCCTGGACTAAAGTGGGGGCCAATCAGCCCCAGCATTTT	CAWTKVGANQPQHF
TRBV19	.	TRBD1	TRBJ1-4	TGTGCCAGTAGTACCACCGGGACAGGGGATGAAAAACTGTTTTTT	CASSTTGTGDEKLFF
TRBV2	.	TRBD2	TRBJ2-4	TGTGCCAGCAGTGACCGAGCGGGAGGAGCCAAAAACATTCAGTACTTC	CASSDRAGGAKNIQYF
TRBV12-5	.	.	TRBJ2-2	TGTGCTAGTGGTTTGGTATCGGGGACCCTGAACACCGGGGAGCTGTTTTTT	CASGLVSGTLNTGELFF
TRBV27	.	.	TRBJ2-5	TGTGCCAGCAGTTTATACCTATGGGAGACCCAGTACTTC	CASSLYLWETQYF
TRBV5-1	.	.	TRBJ2-1	TGCGCCAGCAGCTTGGATGAGCCAGGGGATGAGCAGTTCTTC	CASSLDEPGDEQFF
TRBV6-5	once	TRBD1	TRBJ1-6	TGTGCCAGCAGCTCCGGGACAGGGGGACCACCCCTCCACTTT	CASSSGTGGPPLHF
TRBV9	once	.	TRBJ2-7	TGTGCCAGCAGCCCGCGACTGTGGACTACCTCCTACGAGCAGTACTTC	CASSPRLWTTSYEQYF
TRBV5-1	.	.	TRBJ2-1	TGCGCCAGCAGCAAAGGGGACAAAATCAATGAGCAGTTCTTC	CASSKGDKINEQFF
TRBV2	.	TRBD1	TRBJ1-1	TGTGCCAGCAGTGAAGGACAGGGGATGAAAGCTTTCTTT	CASSEGQGMKAFF
TRBV28	.	.	TRBJ1-1	TGTGCCAGCAGTCTCGCCGGGCAGGGGCCCTGGTTGGGCACTGAAGCTTTCTTT	CASSLAGQGPWLGTEAFF
TRBV7-3	.	.	TRBJ2-1	TGTGCCAGCAGCCAGGACCACTACAATGAGCAGTTCTTC	CASSQDHYNEQFF
TRBV28	.	.	TRBJ1-1	TGTGCCAGCAGTAACACCGGGACCGGAGCTTTCTTT	CASSNTGTGAFF
TRBV19	.	TRBD1	TRBJ2-2	TGTGCCAGTTTTTCTCCCGGGACAGGTAACACCGGGGAGCTGTTTTTT	CASFSPGTGNTGELFF
TRBV29-1	.	.	TRBJ2-5	TGCAGCACACCAGGGGCCCGGCAAGAGACCCAGTACTTC	CSTPGARQETQYF
TRBV19	.	.	TRBJ2-1	TGTGCCAGTAGTATAGATGGGCTTGACGTTGAGCAGTTCTTC	CASSIDGLDVEQFF
TRBV5-1	once	.	TRBJ2-3	TGCGCCAGCAGCTTGGTCGAAGATACGCAGTATTTT	CASSLVEDTQYF
TRBV20-1	.	TRBD2	TRBJ2-5	TGCAGCGGGACTAGCATGGCCCAGTACTTC	CSGTSMAQYF
TRBV7-2	.	TRBD1	TRBJ1-4	TGTGCCAGCAGCCCAGGGGGAGGACAGGCTAAACTGTTTTTT	CASSPGGGQAKLFF
TRBV2	.	TRBD1	TRBJ2-5	TGTGCCAGCAGAGAGGACAGGGCAATAGAGACCCAGTACTTC	CASREDRAIETQYF
TRBV29-1	.	.	TRBJ2-1	TGCAGCGTTGAAGAAAGGCGGGTAGGGGAGCAGTTCTTC	CSVEERRVGEQFF
TRBV11-2	.	TRBD1	TRBJ1-1	TGTGCCAGCAGCCGGACAGGGGGCTTTACTGAAGCTTTCTTT	CASSRTGGFTEAFF
TRBV5-1	.	.	TRBJ2-7	TGCGCCAGCAGCTTAATGGGGGTGGACTACGAGCAGTACTTC	CASSLMGVDYEQYF
TRBV11-2	.	TRBD2	TRBJ2-3	TGTGCCAGCAGCTTATGGCTAGCGGGAAGAGATACGCAGTATTTT	CASSLWLAGRDTQYF
TRBV13	.	TRBD2	TRBJ2-1	TGTGCCAGCAGCTTCCCCGGGACTAGCGGGAGTAGTGAGCAGTTCTTC	CASSFPGTSGSSEQFF
TRBV18	.	.	TRBJ2-1	TGTGCCAGCTCACCGACTAGGTCCAATGAGCAGTTCTTC	CASSPTRSNEQFF
TRBV6-5	once	.	TRBJ2-5	TGTGCCAGCAGCACCGGGCCCCGTGAGACCCAGTACTTC	CASSTGPRETQYF
TRBV13	.	TRBD2	TRBJ2-7	TGTGCCAGCAGCTTTCTTACTAGCGGAGACTACGAGCAGTACTTC	CASSFLTSGDYEQYF
TRBV7-3	few	.	TRBJ1-1	TGTGCCAGCAGCGTCCAACCGAACACTGAAGCTTTCTTT	CASSVQPNTEAFF
TRBV5-1	.	.	TRBJ2-7	TGCGCCAGCAGCTTGTCCCCAGGGCCTCACGAGCAGTACTTC	CASSLSPGPHEQYF